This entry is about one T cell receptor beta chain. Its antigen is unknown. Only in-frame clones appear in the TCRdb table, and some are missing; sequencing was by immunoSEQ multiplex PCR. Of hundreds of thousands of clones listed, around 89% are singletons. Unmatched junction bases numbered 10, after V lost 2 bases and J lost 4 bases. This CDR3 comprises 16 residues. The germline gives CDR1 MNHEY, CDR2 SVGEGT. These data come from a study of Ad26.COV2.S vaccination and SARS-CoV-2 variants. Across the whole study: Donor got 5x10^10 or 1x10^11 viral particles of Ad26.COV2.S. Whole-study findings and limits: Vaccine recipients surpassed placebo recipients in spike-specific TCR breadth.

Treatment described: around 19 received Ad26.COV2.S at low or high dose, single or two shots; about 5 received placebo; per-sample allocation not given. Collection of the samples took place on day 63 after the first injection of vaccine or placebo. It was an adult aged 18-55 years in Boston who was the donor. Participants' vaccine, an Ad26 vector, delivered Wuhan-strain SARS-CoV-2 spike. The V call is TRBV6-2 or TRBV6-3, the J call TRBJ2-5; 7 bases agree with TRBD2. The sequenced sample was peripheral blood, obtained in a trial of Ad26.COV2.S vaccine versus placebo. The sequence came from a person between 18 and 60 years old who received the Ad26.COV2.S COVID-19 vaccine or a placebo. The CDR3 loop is CASSYGRTSWGETQYF. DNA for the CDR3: TGTGCCAGCAGTTACGGTCGGACTAGTTGGGGAGAGACCCAGTACTTC.